The entry that follows covers one TCR beta chain sequence. Its binding antigen is unknown. The sample holds no much larger clone one base away, and base qualities are not on file. TCRbeta CDR3 regions were amplified from genomic DNA using the immunoSEQ Assay, a bias-controlled multiplex PCR. The original methods were these. The number of nucleated cells in each sample was estimated by amplification of reference gene primers within the assay. To quantify the absolute abundance of each unique TCRbeta CDR3 rearrangement, sequence reads were collapsed and filtered. For each sample, productive Simpson clonality was calculated by taking the square root of Simpson's diversity index across productive rearrangements. Held by TCRdb, this immuneACCESS table contains in-frame sequences only and omits some clones. Under half of the omission traces to an unresolved V gene where checked; the cause of the rest is unknown. That table furnishes V, J and clone size, whereas the DNA furnished D and trimming. Within this sample are 75,000 to 90,000 clones, with 78% of them counted one time only. Roughly a third of the sample is taken by the ten largest.

This specimen comes from a study of blood T cell repertoires in COVID-19 (dated by TCRdb to the early 2020s). For context, the study as a whole: Collaborator samples came from the United States, Italy and Spain and covered acute and convalescent phases of COVID-19. The prospective study material was composed of cDNA or gDNA derived from T cells, B-cell-depleted T cells, or PBMCs. Deeply sampled blood TCRbeta repertoires from subjects exposed to, actively infected with, or recovered from COVID-19 were included in the dataset. The repertoires were released in a freely available public database intended as a resource for research on the immune response to SARS-CoV-2. The samples were drawn from two sources: the first 160 participants of the ongoing ImmuneRACE study, and over 1,000 subjects contributed by 6 global collaborators. A de-identified subject ID, COVID-19 status, age in years and sex were almost always included in the sample metadata. Where available, HLA class I and class II types were obtained from metadata supplied by the sample provider rather than from assay-based typing.

At one collaborating source in Seattle, patients were enrolled during active infection and were followed longitudinally through the course of disease. Collaborating institutions collected whole blood in K2EDTA tubes following their own protocols. For TCRbeta analysis, collaborator samples were shipped as frozen whole blood, as isolated PBMCs, or as DNA extracted from either sample type. Summary of the overall study and its limitations: The quantity of clinical and demographic metadata differed by source and by participant and was supplied without curation.

The CDR3 contains 15 residues, cysteine and phenylalanine counted. Of all the DNA, just the CDR3 is kept, 45 bases in frame from base 1. V and J are truncated by 6 bases and 1 base respectively, leaving an intervening sequence of 13 bases. For CDR1 and CDR2, the germline V gene lists MNHEY and SVGAGI. Rearrangement joined TRBV6-5 to TRBJ1-5, with a weak D call of TRBD1 (6 bases match). The clonotype comes from a man between 60 and 75 years old with COVID-19, enrolled during active disease. What was sequenced was peripheral blood. The nucleotide sequence is TGTGCCAGCAGCCCGGGGGGGGCGAGCAATCAGCCCCAGCATTTT. This translates into CASSPGGASNQPQHF.